One sample yielded the 15 T cell receptor beta chains listed below, sequenced in a study of blood T cell repertoires in COVID-19. Profiled with immunoSEQ multiplex PCR; TCRdb holds only in-frame clones, not every one. The data show 330,000 or so clones, more than 70% seen once. The specimen sequenced was peripheral blood. Every receptor here comes from an older woman with COVID-19, enrolled during active disease.

The chain recombines TRBV2 with TRBJ1-5; no definite D call. This CDR3 has 11 amino acids. Germline V gene lookup returns CDR1 SNHLY and CDR2 FYNNEI. Trimming removed 6 bases at V and 6 bases at J, with 6 bases between. The CDR3 spells CASSSSQPQHF. In DNA form, the CDR3 reads TGTGCCAGCAGCTCTAGTCAGCCCCAGCATTTT.

The gene calls are TRBV7-2 and TRBJ1-5, with 7 bases matching TRBD1. CDR3 length: 14 amino acids. After removal of 5 bases from V and 9 bases from J, the junction contained 10 bases not matched to a gene. Germline CDR1 is SGHTA and CDR2 is FQGNSA. The CDR3 DNA is TGTGCCAGCAGCCACCCTATACAGGGGTCGCCCCAGCATTTT. Amino acids: CASSHPIQGSPQHF. The full variable domain, its missing parts supplied by reference TRBV7-2 and TRBJ1-5, is GAGVSQSPSNKVTEKGKDVELRCDPISGHTALYWYRQSLGQGLEFLIYFQGNSAPDKSGLPSDRFSAERTGGSVSTLTIQRTQQEDSAVYLCASSHPIQGSPQHFGDGTRLSIL.

Note on this clone: This sample includes further DNA sequences coding for the same CDR3. This chain links TRBV18 with TRBJ1-3, with unresolved D. The CDR3 has 13 residues. The V and J ends lost 3 bases and 4 bases respectively, with 7 bases between them. Looked up from germline, CDR1 is KGHSH and CDR2 is LQKENI. This CDR3 reads CASSPFSGNTIYF. The CDR3 nucleotides read TGTGCCAGCTCACCCTTCTCCGGAAACACCATATATTTT.

The V and J genes are TRBV19 and TRBJ2-2, with 7 positions matching TRBD1. The CDR3 contains 13 residues. Looked up from germline, CDR1 is LNHDA and CDR2 is SQIVND (reference sequence). The V segment lost 7 bases and the J segment 6 bases; nucleotides outside the gene matches: 5. CDR3 nucleotide sequence: TGTGCCAGTACGACAGGGTGGCCCGGGGAGCTGTTTTTT. Encoded protein: CASTTGWPGELFF. Full variable domain (missing parts from reference TRBV19 and TRBJ2-2): DGGITQSPKYLFRKEGQNVTLSCEQNLNHDAMYWYRQDPGQGLRLIYYSQIVNDFQKGDIAEGYSVSREKKESFPLTVTSAQKNPTAFYLCASTTGWPGELFFGEGSRLTVL.

The chain couples TRBV4-1 to TRBJ1-1, with D unresolved. V lost 0 bases and J lost 11, with 13 bases in between. The CDR3 length is 13 residues. The germline V gene has CDR1 MGHRA and CDR2 YSYEKL. The CDR3 DNA reads TGCGCCAGCAGCCAAGAGGTCCAACGGGTCGCTTTCTTT. Its protein is CASSQEVQRVAFF.

In this sample, this clone turned up once. The chain has TRBV19 and TRBJ1-1; D uncertain. With 0 bases removed from V and 0 bases from J, the gap between germline ends came to 8 bases. Germline V CDR1 and CDR2: LNHDA, SQIVND (reference sequence). The CDR3 extends over 15 amino acids. The CDR3 here is CASSIDWRMNTEAFF. The CDR3 nucleotides read TGTGCCAGTAGTATAGATTGGCGGATGAACACTGAAGCTTTCTTT.

The chain uses TRBV5-4 and TRBJ2-7; 10 nucleotides line up with TRBD1. With 4 bases clipped from V and 2 bases from J, the junction kept 9 bases outside the gene matches. CDR3 length: 16 residues. The V gene's germline CDR1 is SGHNT and CDR2 YYREEE (reference sequence). The CDR3 here is CASSPRAGTGAYEQYF. The CDR3 DNA follows: TGTGCCAGCAGCCCTCGAGCCGGGACAGGGGCCTACGAGCAGTACTTC.

This rearrangement joins TRBV11-2 to TRBJ1-6, with D perhaps TRBD1 (5 bases). Germline V lookup: CDR1 SGHAT, CDR2 FQNNGV. Trimming cost V 4 bases and J 6 bases, with 16 bases left between them. This CDR3 comprises 16 residues. CDR3 DNA sequence: TGTGCCAGCAGCTCGAACGCCGGGACTCGTAATTCACCCCTCCACTTT. Amino acids: CASSSNAGTRNSPLHF.

The rearrangement joins TRBV5-1 to TRBJ2-7; D ambiguous. The CDR3 spans 14 residues. Per germline, CDR1 SGHRS and CDR2 YFSETQ. The V end lost 4 bases, the J end lost 2 bases, and 13 bases lay between the germline ends. The CDR3 is CASSPLGYAYEQYF. The CDR3 coding sequence is TGCGCCAGCAGCCCCCTCGGGTACGCCTACGAGCAGTACTTC. The complete variable domain, with remaining parts taken from reference TRBV5-1 and TRBJ2-7, reads KAGVTQTPRYLIKTRGQQVTLSCSPISGHRSVSWYQQTPGQGLQFLFEYFSETQRNKGNFPGRFSGRQFSNSRSEMNVSTLELGDSALYLCASSPLGYAYEQYFGPGTRLTVT.

CDR3 protein: CASSIMLGTGYQPQHF. DNA for the CDR3: TGTGCCAGTAGTATAATGTTGGGGACAGGTTATCAGCCCCAGCATTTT. The V and J genes are TRBV19 and TRBJ1-5; 8 positions agree with TRBD1. J lost 5 bases, V lost 2 bases, and 8 bases had no gene match. The germline V gene encodes CDR1 LNHDA and CDR2 SQIVND (reference sequence). The CDR3 runs to 16 residues.

The chain carries TRBV7-8 and TRBJ2-7; 8 bases are shared with TRBD1. The V and J ends lost 0 bases and 4 bases, in that order; junction bases with no gene match: 14. Germline assignment: CDR1 SGHVS and CDR2 FQNEAQ. CDR3 length: 18 residues. This CDR3 reads CASSLAYRVGQGSYEQYF. CDR3 nucleotides: TGTGCCAGCAGCTTAGCGTATCGTGTCGGACAGGGTTCGTACGAGCAGTACTTC.

The V gene is TRBV5-1, the J gene TRBJ1-4, with no clear D. Germline-derived CDR1 and CDR2 are SGHRS and YFSETQ. CDR3 length: 13 amino acids. V was cut by 4 bases and J by 6 bases, with 10 bases left in between. The CDR3 protein is CASSEDTYEKLFF. The CDR3 nucleotides read TGCGCCAGCAGCGAAGACACCTATGAAAAACTGTTTTTT.

The J gene is TRBJ1-5, the V gene TRBV7-9, with 10 bases identical to TRBD1. Germline assignment: CDR1 SEHNR and CDR2 FQNEAQ (reference sequence). V dropped 5 bases and J dropped 2; count of bases not matched to a gene: 3. This CDR3 is 15 amino acids long. CDR3 DNA sequence: TGTGCCAGCAGCCGGACAGGGGGAGGCAATCAGCCCCAGCATTTT. It encodes CASSRTGGGNQPQHF.

The chain couples TRBV2 to TRBJ1-4; D unclear. CDR1 is SNHLY and CDR2 is FYNNEI in the germline V gene. The CDR3 spans 12 residues. The germline V and J ends were trimmed by 5 bases and 8 bases, with 9 bases remaining between them. The CDR3 region has the DNA TGTGCCAGCAGTTTGAGGTGGGAAAAACTGTTTTTT. This sequence encodes CASSLRWEKLFF.

The chain employs TRBV19 and TRBJ2-1; possibly TRBD2 for D (5 bases). Trimming removed 10 bases from V and 6 bases from J, with 16 bases in between. The germline gives CDR1 LNHDA, CDR2 SQIVND (reference sequence). This CDR3 is 13 amino acids long. CDR3 residues: CAIADSRGNEQFF. CDR3 in DNA: TGTGCCATTGCGGACTCAAGAGGCAATGAGCAGTTCTTC. The whole variable domain, remainder taken from reference TRBV19 and TRBJ2-1, is DGGITQSPKYLFRKEGQNVTLSCEQNLNHDAMYWYRQDPGQGLRLIYYSQIVNDFQKGDIAEGYSVSREKKESFPLTVTSAQKNPTAFYLCAIADSRGNEQFFGPGTRLTVL.